This T cell receptor beta chain was identified during a study of cytomegalovirus exposure and HLA in healthy donors. With regard to this clone: Its specificity is unknown.

Study-wide findings and caveats: Accurate prediction of most subjects' HLA-A and HLA-B alleles from TCR beta sequences was reported.

The CDR3 runs to 14 residues. The V gene's germline CDR1 is SSHAT and CDR2 FNYEAQ (reference sequence). Use of 60 Vbeta and 13 Jbeta primers characterized the PCR. The method was immunoSEQ multiplex PCR; TCRdb's version includes in-frame clones alone and lacks a portion of them. This sample yields roughly 13,000 clones, of which over 55% are seen a single time; approximately 15% belongs to the top ten. Input material: PBMCs. This receptor was identified in a woman between 50 and 59 years old in good health and CMV-seropositive. The gene calls are TRBV7-7 and TRBJ2-2; 8 nucleotides match TRBD2. CDR3 amino acids: CATSPGRASGELFF. The CDR3 DNA follows: TGTGCTACGTCCCCCGGGAGGGCCTCCGGGGAGCTGTTTTTT.